Listed below are T cell receptor beta chains from one sample, sequenced in a study of Ad26.COV2.S vaccination and SARS-CoV-2 variants. Clones were sequenced by immunoSEQ multiplex PCR, and TCRdb holds only the in-frame ones, with some missing. Among approximately 97,000 clones listed, 80% were seen once. The sample consisted of peripheral blood, taken after recovery from COVID-19. All receptors derive from a human donor who had recovered from COVID-19. Both conserved end residues are part of each CDR3. The D gene is left open where the match is weak. Size is stated for part of the rows, as once, few or many counts, or as a class when the clone is expanded.

j_call	d_call	v_call	clone_size	cdr3_aa	cdr3_nt
TRBJ1-1	TRBD1	TRBV7-2	NA	CASSPSRTGTNTEAFF	TGTGCCAGCAGCCCGAGTAGGACAGGGACGAACACTGAAGCTTTCTTT
TRBJ2-1	NA	TRBV7-3	NA	CASSRPGVNEQFF	TGTGCCAGCAGCCGCCCTGGGGTCAATGAGCAGTTCTTC
TRBJ1-4	TRBD1	TRBV28	NA	CASSPATGGLPEKLFF	TGTGCCAGCAGCCCCGCGACAGGGGGGCTCCCTGAAAAACTGTTTTTT
TRBJ2-1	TRBD2	TRBV15	NA	CATSRGVLADHNEQFF	TGTGCCACCAGCAGAGGGGTGCTAGCGGATCACAATGAGCAGTTCTTC
TRBJ2-2	NA	TRBV5-4	NA	CASAANQLDISENTGELFF	TGTGCCAGCGCCGCGAACCAGCTTGATATTAGCGAGAACACCGGGGAGCTGTTTTTT
TRBJ1-4	NA	TRBV28	NA	CASSHSYGANEKLFF	TGTGCCAGCAGCCACTCCTATGGGGCTAATGAAAAACTGTTTTTT
TRBJ2-2	TRBD1	TRBV5-5	few	CASSFWAGGDTGELFF	TGTGCCAGCAGCTTTTGGGCAGGGGGCGACACCGGGGAGCTGTTTTTT
TRBJ1-2	NA	TRBV7-2	NA	CASSLTRGGYGYTF	TGTGCCAGCAGCTTAACCAGGGGCGGCTATGGCTACACCTTC
TRBJ1-1	NA	TRBV30	once	CAWAGGVNTEAFF	TGTGCCTGGGCCGGGGGAGTTAACACTGAAGCTTTCTTT
TRBJ2-5	NA	TRBV9	NA	CASSGGALETQYF	TGTGCCAGCAGCGGGGGGGCGTTAGAGACCCAGTACTTC
TRBJ1-2	TRBD1	TRBV30	few	CAWRPTGPYGYTF	TGTGCCTGGAGACCGACAGGGCCCTATGGCTACACCTTC
TRBJ2-7	NA	TRBV4-2	NA	CASSQEFGGSSYEQYF	TGTGCCAGCAGCCAAGAATTTGGGGGAAGCTCCTACGAGCAGTACTTC
TRBJ2-5	NA	TRBV5-4	NA	CASSWGAGQTQYF	TGTGCCAGCAGCTGGGGGGCGGGGCAGACCCAGTACTTC
TRBJ1-6	TRBD1	TRBV2	NA	CASGFDRAANSPLHF	TGTGCCAGCGGTTTCGACAGGGCGGCGAATTCACCCCTCCACTTT
TRBJ2-5	NA	TRBV30	NA	CAWSAMLDSYGRETQYF	TGTGCCTGGAGTGCGATGCTGGACAGTTATGGGCGGGAGACCCAGTACTTC
TRBJ2-3	TRBD1	TRBV4-2	NA	CASSQEWDRGTDTQYF	TGTGCCAGCAGCCAAGAATGGGACAGGGGCACAGATACGCAGTATTTT
TRBJ2-7	NA	TRBV5-1	NA	CASSTQGGDSYEQYF	TGCGCCAGCAGCACTCAGGGTGGCGACTCCTACGAGCAGTACTTC
TRBJ1-1	TRBD1	TRBV10-3	NA	CAIRGQGANTEAFF	TGTGCCATCAGGGGGCAGGGGGCGAACACTGAAGCTTTCTTT
TRBJ1-5	NA	TRBV2	few	CASSEEGGNNQPQHF	TGTGCCAGCAGTGAAGAGGGGGGAAACAATCAGCCCCAGCATTTT
TRBJ2-1	NA	TRBV19	once	CASSPWTDNEQFF	TGTGCCAGTAGTCCTTGGACGGACAATGAGCAGTTCTTC
TRBJ2-1	NA	TRBV6-2/TRBV6-3	few	CASNPTRRTVGNEQFF	TGTGCCAGCAACCCGACTCGCCGGACTGTCGGCAATGAGCAGTTCTTC
TRBJ1-1	NA	TRBV6-6	medium-sized	CASSPRQSSNTEAFF	TGTGCCAGCAGTCCCCGACAGAGCTCGAACACTGAAGCTTTCTTT
TRBJ1-1	NA	TRBV10-3	NA	CATHAPGGRTEAFF	TGTGCCACCCACGCACCGGGGGGTCGGACTGAAGCTTTCTTT